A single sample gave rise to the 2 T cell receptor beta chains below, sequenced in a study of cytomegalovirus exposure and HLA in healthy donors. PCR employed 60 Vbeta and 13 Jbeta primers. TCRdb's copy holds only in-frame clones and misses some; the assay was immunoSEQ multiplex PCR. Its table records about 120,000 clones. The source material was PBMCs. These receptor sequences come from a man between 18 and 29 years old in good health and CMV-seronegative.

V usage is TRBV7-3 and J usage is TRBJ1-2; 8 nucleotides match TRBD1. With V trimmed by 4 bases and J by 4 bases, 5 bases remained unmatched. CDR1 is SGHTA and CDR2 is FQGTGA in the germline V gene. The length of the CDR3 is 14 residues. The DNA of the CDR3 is TGTGCCAGCAGCTCGCGACAGGGGAGCTATGGCTACACCTTC. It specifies CASSSRQGSYGYTF.

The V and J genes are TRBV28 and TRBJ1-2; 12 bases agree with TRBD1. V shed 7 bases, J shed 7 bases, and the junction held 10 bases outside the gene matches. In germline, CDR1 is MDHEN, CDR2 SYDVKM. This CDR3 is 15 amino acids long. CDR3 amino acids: CASITAGTGGFGYTF. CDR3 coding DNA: TGTGCCAGCATCACTGCCGGGACAGGGGGCTTTGGCTACACCTTC.